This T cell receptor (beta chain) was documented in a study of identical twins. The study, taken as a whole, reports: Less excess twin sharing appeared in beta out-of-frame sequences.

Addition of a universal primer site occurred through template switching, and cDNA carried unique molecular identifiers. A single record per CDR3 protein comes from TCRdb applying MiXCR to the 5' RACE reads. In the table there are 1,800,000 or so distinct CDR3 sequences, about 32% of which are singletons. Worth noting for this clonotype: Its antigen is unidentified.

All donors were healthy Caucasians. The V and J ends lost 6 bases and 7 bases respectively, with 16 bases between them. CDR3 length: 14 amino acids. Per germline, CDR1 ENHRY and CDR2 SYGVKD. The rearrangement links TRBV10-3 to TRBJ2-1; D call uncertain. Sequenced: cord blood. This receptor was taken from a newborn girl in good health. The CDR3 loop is CAIRGVGGINEQFF. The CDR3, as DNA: TGTGCCATCAGGGGCGTAGGTGGGATTAATGAGCAGTTCTTC.